This T cell receptor beta chain was captured by sequencing in a study of glioma-infiltrating T cells after dendritic cell vaccination. V dropped 7 bases and J dropped 2; count of bases not matched to a gene: 7. Germline loops: CDR1 MNHNS, CDR2 SASEGT. CDR3 length equals 15 residues. Time point indicated: after dendritic cell vaccination, including at tumor progression/relapse. Sequencing was performed with immunoSEQ multiplex PCR; in TCRdb, only in-frame clones are kept and a portion is missing. The sample yields approximately 46,000 clones, 75% to 90% seen once. Sequenced material: blood, taken after dendritic cell vaccination. The chain combines TRBV6-1 with TRBJ2-7; the match to TRBD2 covers 11 bases. This receptor was identified in a human donor with glioblastoma. CDR3 in amino acids: CASTSVAGGAYEQYF. CDR3 DNA sequence: TGTGCCAGCACGTCGGTAGCGGGAGGGGCCTACGAGCAGTACTTC.